The entry below describes one TCR beta chain. The identical CDR3 is also encoded by other nucleotide sequences in the sample. Per germline, CDR1 MGHDK and CDR2 SYGVNS. The CDR3 loop spans 15 amino acids. V was clipped by 6 bases and J by 2 bases; unmatched bases: 6. The PCR made use of 60 Vbeta and 13 Jbeta primers. TCRdb's table, derived via immunoSEQ multiplex PCR, lists solely in-frame clones and lacks some. This table has about 82,000 clones, about a tenth appearing once. These data are taken from a study of cytomegalovirus exposure and HLA in healthy donors. The source of this sequence is a man in his 60s in good health and CMV-seropositive. The chain links TRBV25-1 to TRBJ2-2; 7 bases fit TRBD2. The material sequenced was PBMCs. CDR3 DNA sequence: TGTGCCAGCAGACCTAGCGGCATTAACACCGGGGAGCTGTTTTTT. It encodes CASRPSGINTGELFF.